This T cell receptor beta chain was sequenced in a study of blood T cell repertoires in COVID-19. Study overall: Donors in the United States, Italy and Spain gave samples during acute or convalescent COVID-19.

Seattle's enrolled individuals joined amid active infection and were then monitored longitudinally. Trimming pared 4 bases from V and 8 bases from J, leaving 20 bases between. In germline, CDR1 is SQVTM, CDR2 ANQGSEA. The CDR3 runs to 15 residues. Authors' processing steps: Reference gene primer amplification in the assay estimated nucleated cell counts. Profiled with immunoSEQ multiplex PCR; TCRdb holds only in-frame clones, not every one. Clone size and V and J calls were adopted from that table, with D and trimming inferred from the DNA. The profile shows around 400,000 clones, more than 75% of them singletons. This clone was seen more than once but under ten times.

The chain is built from TRBV29-1 and TRBJ1-4; D gene unclear. Sequenced: peripheral blood. The sequence came from a woman in her sixties with COVID-19, enrolled during active disease. CDR3 protein: CSVGEVQSRGEKLFF. Here the CDR3 DNA reads TGCAGCGTTGGGGAAGTTCAAAGCAGAGGGGAAAAACTGTTTTTT.